Sequencing of this T cell receptor beta chain was carried out in a study of shared clonotypes between healthy human individuals. CDR3 length equals 18 residues. Trimming took 5 bases from V and 1 from J; bases not matched to a gene: 10. Germline assignment: CDR1 SGHTA and CDR2 FQGTGA. Per the authors' pipeline: ImmunoSEQ only sent back junction sequences with no quality scores, so filtering was done differently. The assay was immunoSEQ multiplex PCR, and TCRdb's table has in-frame clones only and misses some. V, J and clone size are taken as reported in that table, and D and trimming were inferred from the DNA itself. The table records about 2.2 million clones, 93% of them present only once. CD8 cells regarded as naive lacked CD45RO, were positively chosen for CCR7, and omitted terminally differentiated effector memory CD45RA+ cells.

This clonotype originated in a man younger than 35 in good health. Some clones in this sample may be carry-over from other donors' samples. The rearrangement joins TRBV7-3 to TRBJ2-3, with 12 positions matching TRBD2. Sequenced material: naive CD8+ T cells from PBMCs. The CDR3 protein is CASSPWGTSGLGTDTQYF. The CDR3 coding sequence is TGTGCCAGCAGCCCTTGGGGGACTAGCGGGTTAGGCACAGATACGCAGTATTTT. The full variable domain, in which reference TRBV7-3 and TRBJ2-3 provide the parts outside the CDR3, is GAGVSQTPSNKVTEKGKYVELRCDPISGHTALYWYRQSLGQGPEFLIYFQGTGAADDSGLPNDRFFAVRPEGSVSTLKIQRTERGDSAVYLCASSPWGTSGLGTDTQYFGPGTRLTVL.